This T cell receptor (beta chain) derives from a study of metastatic and nonmetastatic thyroid tumors. Turning to the study itself: Repertoire comparison spanned blood and tumor or nodule tissue of malignant and benign thyroid patients.

V lost 1 base and J lost 4, with 10 bases in between. CDR3 size: 14 residues. Notes on this clone: Its antigen is unknown.

Original handling: CDR3 was compared across clinicopathological groups, and the resulting differences were used to build a distant-metastasis classifier for papillary thyroid cancer. TCRdb called clones again from the PCR reads with MiXCR. The authors' filters were not applied to this entry. The sample lists some 64,000 clones; approximately 4% were seen once. Findings of the study overall: Reportedly, malignant thyroid tumors had significantly higher TCR beta diversity than benign nodules, in blood and tumor.

There were no patients who had received any treatment before thyroid surgery. The chain uses TRBV12-3 or TRBV12-4 and TRBJ1-2; a possible D gene is TRBD1 (6 bases). Sequencing used blood. The sequence was obtained from a female donor with papillary thyroid cancer or a benign thyroid nodule (not recorded which). Some clones in this sample may be carry-over from other donors' samples. Here the CDR3 DNA reads TGTGCCAGCAGTTTAGGGACAGAGATCTATGGCTACACCTTC. Its translation is CASSLGTEIYGYTF.